The 2 T cell receptor beta chains listed next were all sequenced from one sample in a study of T cell responses to AZD1222 COVID-19 vaccine. The assay was immunoSEQ multiplex PCR, and TCRdb's table has in-frame clones only and misses some. The data contain approximately 110,000 clones, 89% of them singletons. The sequencing here drew on peripheral blood, taken on day 0 of AZD1222 vaccination. Receptor source: an adult in good health.

This clone was detected once. The chain uses TRBV19 and TRBJ2-6; D not certain. Trimming took 8 bases from V and 4 from J, leaving 15 bases between them. The length of the CDR3 is 15 residues. Germline CDR1 is LNHDA and CDR2 is SQIVND (reference sequence). The CDR3: CASSTSPTGANVLTF. In DNA, the CDR3 is TGTGCCAGTTCAACCAGCCCAACGGGGGCCAACGTCCTGACTTTC.

The chain has TRBV28 and TRBJ2-2, with D hard to call. The CDR3 has 15 amino acids. The germline gives CDR1 MDHEN, CDR2 SYDVKM. V was pared by 6 bases and J by 0 bases, with 11 bases between. The CDR3 sequence is CASRGYGPNTGELFF. The DNA for the CDR3 is TGTGCCAGCAGAGGTTACGGACCGAACACCGGGGAGCTGTTTTTT.